This TCR beta chain was recorded in a study of blood T cells in healthy people across ages. Germline CDR1 reads MNHNY; CDR2 reads SVGAGI (reference sequence). With V trimmed by 5 bases and J by 5 bases, 7 bases remained unmatched. The length of the CDR3 is 15 residues. With a J-beta primer mix and a sample-barcoded 5' primer, a second PCR ran about 7 to 12 cycles. Via MiXCR, TCRdb re-called the 5' RACE reads, giving one row per CDR3 protein. This sample has around 1,000,000 distinct CDR3 sequences; less than 25% occur once, and the top ten carry approximately 0.71%. This clonotype was picked up a small number of times. The same data also went into a second study, on T cells of mothers and their children.

This receptor was identified in a girl aged 2-9 years in good health. The sequencing sample was made of blood. V is TRBV6-6 and J is TRBJ2-3; TRBD2 aligns across 10 bases. The CDR3 spells CASSPLAGDRDTQYF. The CDR3 DNA follows: TGTGCCAGCAGTCCCCTAGCGGGAGATAGAGATACGCAGTATTTT.